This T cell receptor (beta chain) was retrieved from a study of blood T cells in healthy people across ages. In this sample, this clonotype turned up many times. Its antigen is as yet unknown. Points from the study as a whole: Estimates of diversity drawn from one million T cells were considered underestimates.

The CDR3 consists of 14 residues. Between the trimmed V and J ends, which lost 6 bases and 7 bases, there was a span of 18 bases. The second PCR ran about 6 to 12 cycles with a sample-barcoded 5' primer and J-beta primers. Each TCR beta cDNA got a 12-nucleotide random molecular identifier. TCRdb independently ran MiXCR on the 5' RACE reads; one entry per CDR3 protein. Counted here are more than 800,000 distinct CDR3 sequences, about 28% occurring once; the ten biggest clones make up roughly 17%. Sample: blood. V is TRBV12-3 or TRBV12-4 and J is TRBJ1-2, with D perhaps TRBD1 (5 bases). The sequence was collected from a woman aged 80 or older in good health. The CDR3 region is CASSPRGGKGGYTF. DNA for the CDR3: TGTGCCAGCAGCCCGCGGGGGGGAAAAGGTGGCTACACCTTC.